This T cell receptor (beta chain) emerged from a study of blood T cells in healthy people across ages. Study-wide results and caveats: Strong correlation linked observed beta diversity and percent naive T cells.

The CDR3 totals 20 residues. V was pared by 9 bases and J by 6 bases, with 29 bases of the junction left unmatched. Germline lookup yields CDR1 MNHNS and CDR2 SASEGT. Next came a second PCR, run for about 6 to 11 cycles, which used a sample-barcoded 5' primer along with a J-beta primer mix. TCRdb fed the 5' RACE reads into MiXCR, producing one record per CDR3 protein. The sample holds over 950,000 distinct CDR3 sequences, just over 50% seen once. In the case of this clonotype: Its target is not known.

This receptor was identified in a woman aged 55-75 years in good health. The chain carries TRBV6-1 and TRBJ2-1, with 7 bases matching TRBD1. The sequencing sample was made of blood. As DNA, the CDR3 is TGTGCCAGTTCGGTCCCTGAGGGACAGTTGGCCCTTTGGTGGATCAATGAGCAGTTCTTC. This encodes CASSVPEGQLALWWINEQFF.